This TCR beta chain emerged from a study of T cell responses to AZD1222 COVID-19 vaccine. Across the study: Whether given at about 4 or about 12 weeks, second doses were pooled.

Measured with immunoSEQ multiplex PCR; TCRdb has only the in-frame clones, and not every one. The table has 120,000 or so clones, more than 70% seen once. The source was peripheral blood, collected on day 0 of AZD1222 vaccination. This TCR came from an adult in good health.

The CDR3 bases are TGTGCCAGCAGGCACGGTGGGGGGTACACTGAAGCTTTCTTT. Amino acid sequence: CASRHGGGYTEAFF. V gene TRBV5-6 combines with J gene TRBJ1-1; weak D call: TRBD1 (5 bases). The V end lost 5 bases, the J end lost 3 bases, and 14 bases lay between the germline ends. Germline-derived CDR1 and CDR2 are SGHDT and YYEEEE. CDR3 length: 14 residues.